This T cell receptor (beta chain) was obtained from a study of post-analysis software for immune sequencing data. Study background: Included courses were relapsing-remitting and secondary progressive multiple sclerosis; progressive-relapsing multiple sclerosis was also included.

Remarks on this clonotype: What it binds is not known.

J was trimmed by 0 bases and V by 1 base; bases with no gene match: 6. CDR1 and CDR2 (germline): SGHVS, FQNEAQ. The CDR3 contains 17 residues. Findings of the study overall: Same-batch preparations were strongly co-clustered by F measure. TRBV5-6, TRBV5-1 and TRBV20-1 were among roughly 5 TRBV segments more frequent in patients than controls.

Prepared TCR beta cDNA libraries contained unique molecular identifiers. TCRdb independently ran MiXCR on the PCR reads; one entry per CDR3 protein. Among roughly 730,000 distinct CDR3 sequences listed, 30% were seen once. Specimen: blood. This sequence originates from a girl aged 5-17 years with multiple sclerosis. The chain has TRBV7-8 and TRBJ2-1; 7 bases line up with TRBD2. Here the CDR3 reads CASSLVVRGSSYNEQFF. Here the CDR3 DNA reads TGTGCCAGCAGCTTAGTAGTTCGCGGGAGCTCCTACAATGAGCAGTTCTTC. Full variable domain (remainder filled in from reference TRBV7-8 and TRBJ2-1): GAGVSQSPRYKVAKRGQDVALRCDPISGHVSLFWYQQALGQGPEFLTYFQNEAQLDKSGLPSDRFFAERPEGSVSTLKIQRTQQEDSAVYLCASSLVVRGSSYNEQFFGPGTRLTVL.